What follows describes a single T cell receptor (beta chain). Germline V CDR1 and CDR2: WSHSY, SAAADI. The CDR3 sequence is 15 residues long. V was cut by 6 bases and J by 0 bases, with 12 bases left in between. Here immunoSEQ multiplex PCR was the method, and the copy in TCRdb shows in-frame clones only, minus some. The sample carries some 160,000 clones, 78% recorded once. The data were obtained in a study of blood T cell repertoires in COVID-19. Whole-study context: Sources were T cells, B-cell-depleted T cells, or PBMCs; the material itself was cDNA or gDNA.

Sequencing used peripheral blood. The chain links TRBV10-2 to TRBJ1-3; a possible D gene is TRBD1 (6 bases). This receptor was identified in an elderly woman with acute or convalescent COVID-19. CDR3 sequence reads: CASRPADSSGNTIYF. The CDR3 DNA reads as TGCGCCAGCAGGCCGGCGGACAGCTCTGGAAACACCATATATTTT.